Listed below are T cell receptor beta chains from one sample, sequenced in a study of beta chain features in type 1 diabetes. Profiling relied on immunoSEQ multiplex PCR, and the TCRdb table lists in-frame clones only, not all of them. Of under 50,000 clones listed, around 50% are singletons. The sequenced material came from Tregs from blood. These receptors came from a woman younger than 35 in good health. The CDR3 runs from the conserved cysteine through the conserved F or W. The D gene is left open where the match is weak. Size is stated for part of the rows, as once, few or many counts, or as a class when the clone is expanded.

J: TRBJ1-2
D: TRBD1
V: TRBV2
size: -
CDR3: CASRPTRGPNYGYTF
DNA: TGTGCCAGCAGGCCAACGAGGGGGCCCAACTATGGCTACACCTTC

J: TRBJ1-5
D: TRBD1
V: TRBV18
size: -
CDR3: CASSQAGGGPGQPQHF
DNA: TGTGCCAGCTCCCAAGCCGGAGGGGGCCCGGGACAGCCCCAGCATTTT

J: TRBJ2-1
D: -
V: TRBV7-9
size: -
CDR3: CASSASSLGAWEQFF
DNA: TGTGCCAGCAGCGCGTCATCTCTAGGGGCTTGGGAGCAGTTCTTC

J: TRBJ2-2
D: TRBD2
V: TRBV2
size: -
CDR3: CASRKAGGGTGELFF
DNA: TGTGCCAGCAGGAAAGCGGGAGGCGGCACCGGGGAGCTGTTTTTT

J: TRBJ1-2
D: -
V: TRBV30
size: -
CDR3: CAWSVNRVHGYTF
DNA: TGTGCCTGGAGTGTAAACAGGGTCCATGGCTACACCTTC

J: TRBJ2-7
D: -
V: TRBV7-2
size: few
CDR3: CASSLRQVHHHEQYF
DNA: TGTGCCAGCAGCTTAAGACAGGTCCATCATCACGAGCAGTACTTC

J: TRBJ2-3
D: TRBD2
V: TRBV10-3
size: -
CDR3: CAIRRLAERTDTQYF
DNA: TGTGCCATCAGGCGGCTAGCGGAACGCACAGATACGCAGTATTTT

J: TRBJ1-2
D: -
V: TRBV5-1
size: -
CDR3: CASSPEGSYGYTF
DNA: TGCGCCAGCAGCCCGGAGGGGAGCTATGGCTACACCTTC

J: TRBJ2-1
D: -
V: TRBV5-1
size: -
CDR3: CASSLVADEQFF
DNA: TGCGCCAGCAGCTTGGTAGCGGATGAGCAGTTCTTC

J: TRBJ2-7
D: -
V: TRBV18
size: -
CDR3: CASSPHSYEQYF
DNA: TGTGCCAGCTCACCTCACTCCTACGAGCAGTACTTC

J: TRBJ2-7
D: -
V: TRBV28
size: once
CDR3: CASSPPGAYEQYF
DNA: TGTGCCAGCAGCCCCCCGGGGGCCTACGAGCAGTACTTC

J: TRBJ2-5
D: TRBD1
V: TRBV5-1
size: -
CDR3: CASSQIGQGGETQYF
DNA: TGCGCCAGCAGCCAAATTGGACAGGGAGGAGAGACCCAGTACTTC

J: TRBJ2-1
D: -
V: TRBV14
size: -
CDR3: CASSQVGQISEQFF
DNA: TGTGCCAGCAGCCAAGTCGGACAGATCTCTGAGCAGTTCTTC

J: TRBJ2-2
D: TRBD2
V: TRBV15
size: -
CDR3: CATSGNMGLAGSANTGELFF
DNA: TGTGCCACCAGCGGTAATATGGGACTAGCGGGGTCCGCGAACACCGGGGAGCTGTTTTTT

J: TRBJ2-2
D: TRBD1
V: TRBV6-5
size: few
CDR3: CASAGTENTGELFF
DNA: TGTGCCAGTGCCGGGACAGAGAACACCGGGGAGCTGTTTTTT

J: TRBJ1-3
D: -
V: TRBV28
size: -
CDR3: CASNTPVSGNTIYF
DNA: TGTGCCAGCAATACGCCAGTCTCTGGAAACACCATATATTTT

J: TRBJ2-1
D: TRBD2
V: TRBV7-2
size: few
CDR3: CASSFTSGPYNEQFF
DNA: TGTGCCAGCAGCTTTACTAGCGGACCCTACAATGAGCAGTTCTTC

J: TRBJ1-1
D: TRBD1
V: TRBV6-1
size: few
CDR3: CASPIRGPSTEAFF
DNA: TGTGCCAGTCCCATCAGGGGGCCCAGCACTGAAGCTTTCTTT

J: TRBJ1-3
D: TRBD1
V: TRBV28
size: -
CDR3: CASSDRVRRWTGNTIYF
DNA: TGTGCCAGCAGCGACAGGGTGAGACGGTGGACTGGAAACACCATATATTTT

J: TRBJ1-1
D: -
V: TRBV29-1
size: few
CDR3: CSAHDRGGAGRTEAFF
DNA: TGCAGCGCCCACGATAGGGGGGGCGCGGGGAGGACTGAAGCTTTCTTT

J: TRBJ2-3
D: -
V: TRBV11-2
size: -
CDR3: CASSLSRGGDTQYF
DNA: TGTGCCAGCAGCTTATCTAGGGGGGGGGATACGCAGTATTTT

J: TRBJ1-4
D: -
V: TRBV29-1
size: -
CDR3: CSVPTDATNEKLFF
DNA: TGCAGCGTCCCTACAGATGCAACTAATGAAAAACTGTTTTTT

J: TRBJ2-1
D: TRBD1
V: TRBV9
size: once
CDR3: CASGGRGWNEQFF
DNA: TGTGCCAGCGGCGGCAGGGGGTGGAATGAGCAGTTCTTC

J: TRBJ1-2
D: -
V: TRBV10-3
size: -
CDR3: CAISDRDYFYGYTF
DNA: TGTGCCATCAGTGACAGAGACTATTTCTATGGCTACACCTTC

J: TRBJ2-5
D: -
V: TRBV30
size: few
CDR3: CAWGGRAQETQYF
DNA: TGTGCCTGGGGGGGCCGGGCGCAAGAGACCCAGTACTTC

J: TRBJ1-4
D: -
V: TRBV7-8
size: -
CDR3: CASSLERDEKLFF
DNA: TGTGCCAGCAGCTTAGAGCGCGATGAAAAACTGTTTTTT

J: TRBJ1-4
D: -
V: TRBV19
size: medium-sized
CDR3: CASSQSRAQRGKLFF
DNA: TGTGCCAGTAGCCAATCCCGGGCCCAAAGGGGAAAACTGTTTTTT

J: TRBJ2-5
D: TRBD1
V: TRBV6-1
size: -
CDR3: CASSATGVGETQYF
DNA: TGTGCCAGCAGTGCGACAGGGGTGGGAGAGACCCAGTACTTC

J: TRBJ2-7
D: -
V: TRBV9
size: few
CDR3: CASSVDVVSYEQYF
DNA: TGTGCCAGCAGCGTAGATGTAGTCTCCTACGAGCAGTACTTC